This T cell receptor (beta chain) was identified during a study of blood T cell repertoires in COVID-19. Measured with immunoSEQ multiplex PCR; TCRdb has only the in-frame clones, and not every one. The data hold 95,000 to 100,000 clones, with 80% to 95% observed a single time. The length of the CDR3 is 23 residues. Deletions cut 2 bases from V and 0 bases from J, with 29 bases between. Sample: peripheral blood. V usage is TRBV23-1 and J usage is TRBJ2-6; possibly TRBD1 for D (5 bases). TRBV23-1 is annotated as an ORF whose role is uncertain. The TCR was taken from a man between 45 and 60 years old with active COVID-19. CDR3 DNA: TGCGCCAGCAGTCAAGATGCCCCCCTGTTTAAGGGCAGGGAAGACTCTGGGGCCAACGTCCTGACTTTC. It translates to CASSQDAPLFKGREDSGANVLTF.